The sequence of this T cell receptor (beta chain) was determined in a study of blood T cell repertoires in COVID-19. Study overall: Acute and convalescent COVID-19 samples came from the United States, Italy and Spain. PBMCs, B-cell-depleted T cells, or T cells provided the cDNA or gDNA that made up the material.

In the original analysis: It was from reference gene primer amplification that nucleated cell counts were estimated. Using immunoSEQ multiplex PCR, the repertoire was profiled, and TCRdb retains in-frame clones only, with some absent. V and J calls and clone size are copied from that table; D and trimming were computed from the DNA. Seen here are around 170,000 clones, 84% observed once, and the top ten hold 13% to 15%. The source is a man between 18 and 35 years old with active or convalescent COVID-19. Sequenced input: peripheral blood.

CDR3 sequence: CASSFTREGEQYF. DNA for the CDR3: TGTGCCAGCAGTTTTACCCGGGAGGGCGAGCAGTACTTC. The chain carries TRBV7-3 and TRBJ2-7; 8 bases are a match to TRBD2. V was clipped by 6 bases and J by 6 bases; unmatched bases: 7. The germline gives CDR1 SGHTA, CDR2 FQGTGA. The CDR3 runs to 13 residues.